Below are 20 T cell receptor beta chains sequenced from a single sample in a study of blood T cell repertoires in COVID-19. Sequencing used immunoSEQ multiplex PCR; TCRdb keeps in-frame clones, though not all of them. The sample consists of more than 150,000 clones, about 80% of them appearing once. The sample consisted of peripheral blood. The source of these receptors is a woman in her 70s with acute or convalescent COVID-19.

This clone was seen ten or more times. The CDR3 spells CASSPRGLASPSYEQYF. The CDR3 bases are TGTGCCAGCTCACCACGGGGACTAGCTTCTCCTTCCTACGAGCAGTACTTC. The chain couples TRBV18 to TRBJ2-7, with TRBD2 matching over 9 bases. Germline CDR1 KGHSH, CDR2 LQKENI. The junction had 8 bases not matched to a gene; V was cut back by 1 base and J by 1 base. CDR3 length: 17 amino acids.

The rearrangement joins TRBV6-5 to TRBJ2-1, with D perhaps matching TRBD1 (6 bases). CDR1 is MNHEY and CDR2 is SVGAGI in the germline V gene. This CDR3 has 15 amino acids. V lost 0 bases, J lost 4 bases, and 10 bases lay in between. CDR3 residues: CASSYSTGLYNEQFF. CDR3 nucleotides: TGTGCCAGCAGTTACTCGACAGGACTTTACAATGAGCAGTTCTTC.

J is TRBJ1-5 and V is TRBV2; D remains unclear. The germline V and J ends were trimmed by 4 bases and 2 bases, with 9 bases remaining between them. The CDR3 runs to 14 residues. Germline loops: CDR1 SNHLY, CDR2 FYNNEI. The CDR3 region is CASSVDTGNQPQHF. The CDR3 bases are TGTGCCAGCAGTGTTGATACAGGCAATCAGCCCCAGCATTTT.

The chain links TRBV20-1 to TRBJ2-1; 11 nucleotides match TRBD2. Germline CDR1 reads DFQATT; CDR2 reads SNEGSKA (reference sequence). The trim removed 6 bases at V and 13 bases at J, leaving 5 bases unmatched. This CDR3 spans 11 amino acids. The CDR3 loop reads CSARLAGGQFF. CDR3 DNA sequence: TGCAGTGCGAGGCTAGCGGGAGGACAGTTCTTC.

This chain connects TRBV24-1 to TRBJ2-2; TRBD1 matches 8 bases. V shed 2 bases, J shed 8 bases, and the junction held 12 bases outside the gene matches. The V gene's germline CDR1 is KGHDR and CDR2 SFDVKD. The CDR3 is made up of 17 amino acids. CDR3 in amino acids: CATSDYQRRGQSGELFF. CDR3 in DNA: TGTGCCACCAGTGATTACCAGCGCAGGGGGCAGTCAGGGGAGCTGTTTTTT.

The V gene is TRBV19, the J gene TRBJ1-3; unclear D gene. This CDR3 has 15 amino acids. CDR1 is LNHDA, CDR2 SQIVND, per germline (reference sequence). Trimming removed 3 bases at V and 0 bases at J, with 9 bases between. Here the CDR3 DNA reads TGTGCCAGTAGTATGTACGGTAGCTCTGGAAACACCATATATTTT. It codes for CASSMYGSSGNTIYF. Full variable domain (missing parts from reference TRBV19 and TRBJ1-3): DGGITQSPKYLFRKEGQNVTLSCEQNLNHDAMYWYRQDPGQGLRLIYYSQIVNDFQKGDIAEGYSVSREKKESFPLTVTSAQKNPTAFYLCASSMYGSSGNTIYFGEGSWLTVV.

This sequence joins TRBV24-1 and TRBJ2-1; 10 nucleotides line up with TRBD1. Germline CDR1 reads KGHDR; CDR2 reads SFDVKD. CDR3 length: 14 residues. The ends lost 4 bases at V and 8 bases at J; junction bases unmatched: 4. CDR3 nucleotide sequence: TGTGCCACCAGTGAAACGACAGGGGGCGATGAGCAGTTCTTC. Its translation is CATSETTGGDEQFF.

V gene TRBV5-1 combines with J gene TRBJ2-1; TRBD2 matches at 11 bases. CDR3 length: 15 amino acids. Trimming took 7 bases from V and 7 from J; bases not matched to a gene: 10. The germline V gene encodes CDR1 SGHRS and CDR2 YFSETQ. The CDR3 loop reads CASRPLAGGFNEQFF. In DNA form, the CDR3 reads TGCGCCAGCCGTCCCCTAGCGGGAGGTTTTAATGAGCAGTTCTTC. Drawing the rest from reference TRBV5-1 and TRBJ2-1, the complete variable domain is KAGVTQTPRYLIKTRGQQVTLSCSPISGHRSVSWYQQTPGQGLQFLFEYFSETQRNKGNFPGRFSGRQFSNSRSEMNVSTLELGDSALYLCASRPLAGGFNEQFFGPGTRLTVL.

The chain links TRBV10-3 to TRBJ1-2; D not certain. Per germline, CDR1 ENHRY and CDR2 SYGVKD. CDR3 length equals 13 residues. Trimming removed 6 bases at V and 5 bases at J, with 13 bases between. Here the CDR3 DNA reads TGTGCCATCAGCCCCTCGGAGACTTATGGCTACACCTTC. It yields the protein CAISPSETYGYTF.

This clone was seen only once. The chain joins TRBV20-1 to TRBJ1-2; 7 bases are a match to TRBD1. CDR3 length: 11 amino acids. CDR1 is DFQATT and CDR2 is SNEGSKA in the germline V gene (reference sequence). The ends lost 5 bases at V and 8 bases at J; junction bases unmatched: 5. The CDR3 nucleotides read TGCAGTGCTGACAGGGTTGAAGGCTACACCTTC. As protein: CSADRVEGYTF.

The V gene is TRBV12-3 or TRBV12-4, the J gene TRBJ2-7; TRBD2 might be the D (5 bases). Trimming took 4 bases from V and 12 from J, leaving 16 bases between them. The CDR3 has 12 amino acids. The DNA of the CDR3 is TGTGCCAGCAGTTCCCCCCCGCGGGCTCCGTACTTC. Amino acids: CASSSPPRAPYF.

This clone was observed a handful of times. V gene TRBV12-3 or TRBV12-4 combines with J gene TRBJ1-2; D is possibly TRBD1 (6 bases). V dropped 7 bases and J dropped 8 bases, with 17 bases sitting between them. This CDR3 is 13 amino acids long. This chain's CDR3 is CASTRATQGGYTF. In nucleotides, the CDR3 is TGTGCCAGCACCCGAGCAACTCAGGGGGGCTACACCTTC.

This clone was recorded only once. J is TRBJ2-5 and V is TRBV9; 8 nucleotides match TRBD1. This CDR3 spans 14 amino acids. V gave up 2 bases and J gave up 5 bases; unmatched junction bases: 5. Per the germline V gene, CDR1 is SGDLS and CDR2 is YYNGEE. The CDR3 sequence: CASSVTGGWETQYF. The CDR3 region has the DNA TGTGCCAGCAGCGTCACAGGGGGATGGGAGACCCAGTACTTC.

The chain has TRBV18 and TRBJ1-4, with 7 bases lining up with TRBD1. The V and J ends lost 4 bases and 7 bases, in that order; junction bases with no gene match: 3. In germline, CDR1 is KGHSH, CDR2 LQKENI. The length of the CDR3 is 13 residues. CDR3 in amino acids: CASSQGAGEKLFF. The CDR3 region has the DNA TGTGCCAGCTCACAGGGGGCAGGTGAAAAACTGTTTTTT.

As to this clone: Distinct nucleotide sequences in the sample also encode this CDR3. This chain joins TRBV12-3 or TRBV12-4 and TRBJ1-2; no clear D. Trimming took off 2 bases at V and 2 bases at J, with 6 bases between the two ends. There are 13 residues in the CDR3. Here the CDR3 DNA reads TGTGCCAGCAGTTTAACCGGGAACTATGGCTACACCTTC. Protein sequence: CASSLTGNYGYTF.

In regard to this clone: The junction departs from germline at one end; a sequencing error may be responsible. The chain combines TRBV2 with TRBJ2-5; 7 bases align to TRBD1. The germline V gene has CDR1 SNHLY and CDR2 FYNNEI. The CDR3 is made up of 15 amino acids. This CDR3 reads CASSQATTGSVTQYF. The CDR3 DNA is TGTGCCAGCAGTCAAGCTACGACAGGGTCGGTGACCCAGTACTTC.

This clone was observed at least ten times. The chain combines TRBV6-5 with TRBJ1-2; possibly TRBD1 for D (6 bases). The V gene's germline CDR1 is MNHEY and CDR2 SVGAGI. V lost 8 bases, J lost 5 bases, and 9 bases lay in between. The CDR3 runs 11 residues. CDR3 sequence: CASWQGYGYTF. CDR3 sequence (DNA): TGTGCCAGCTGGCAGGGGTATGGCTACACCTTC.

V and J are TRBV3-1 (or the pseudogene TRBV3-2) and TRBJ2-5; 8 bases are shared with TRBD2. Trimming at V came to 8 bases and at J to 2 bases, leaving 13 bases not matched to a gene. This CDR3 region has 16 residues. Germline CDR1 is LGHDT and CDR2 is YNNKEL (reference sequence). This chain's CDR3 is CASDQTLPSGQETQYF. DNA of the CDR3: TGTGCCAGCGATCAAACCCTGCCTAGCGGGCAAGAGACCCAGTACTTC.

The table lists this clone with a count of one. This chain joins TRBV4-2 and TRBJ2-1, with 14 nucleotides matching TRBD2. The ends lost 4 bases at V and 6 bases at J; junction bases unmatched: 2. Germline V CDR1 and CDR2: LGHNA, YNFKEQ. This CDR3 region has 15 residues. The CDR3 DNA follows: TGTGCCAGCAGCCCAGGGACTAGCGGGAGCAATGAGCAGTTCTTC. Its translation is CASSPGTSGSNEQFF.

The genes are TRBV29-1 and TRBJ2-1, with TRBD2 as a possible D gene (5 bases). Germline assignment: CDR1 SQVTM and CDR2 ANQGSEA. The CDR3 sequence is 13 residues long. Trimming took 4 bases from V and 9 from J, leaving 16 bases between them. CDR3 in amino acids: CSVVEGVGGEQFF. In DNA form, the CDR3 reads TGCAGCGTTGTTGAGGGAGTAGGCGGTGAGCAGTTCTTC.